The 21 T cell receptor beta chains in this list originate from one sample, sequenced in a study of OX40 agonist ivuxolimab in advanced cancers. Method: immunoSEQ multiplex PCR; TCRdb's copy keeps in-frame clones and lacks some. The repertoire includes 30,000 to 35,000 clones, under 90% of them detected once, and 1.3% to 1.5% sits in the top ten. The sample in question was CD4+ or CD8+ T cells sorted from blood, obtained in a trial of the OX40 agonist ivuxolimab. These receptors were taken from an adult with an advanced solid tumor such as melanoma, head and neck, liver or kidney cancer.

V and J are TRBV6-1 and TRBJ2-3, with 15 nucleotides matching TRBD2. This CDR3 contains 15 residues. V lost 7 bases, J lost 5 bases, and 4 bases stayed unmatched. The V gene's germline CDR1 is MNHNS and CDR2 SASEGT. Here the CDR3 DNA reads TGTGCCAGCAACGGACTAGCGGGGGGGATAGATACGCAGTATTTT. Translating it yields CASNGLAGGIDTQYF.

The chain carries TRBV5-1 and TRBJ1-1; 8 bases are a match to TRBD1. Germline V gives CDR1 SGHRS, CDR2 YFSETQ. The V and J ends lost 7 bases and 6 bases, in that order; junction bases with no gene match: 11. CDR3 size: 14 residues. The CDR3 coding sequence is TGCGCCAGCCGGAAGCGGCAGGGGGCGGCTGAAGCTTTCTTT. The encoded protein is CASRKRQGAAEAFF. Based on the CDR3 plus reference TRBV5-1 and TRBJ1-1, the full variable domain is KAGVTQTPRYLIKTRGQQVTLSCSPISGHRSVSWYQQTPGQGLQFLFEYFSETQRNKGNFPGRFSGRQFSNSRSEMNVSTLELGDSALYLCASRKRQGAAEAFFGQGTRLTVV.

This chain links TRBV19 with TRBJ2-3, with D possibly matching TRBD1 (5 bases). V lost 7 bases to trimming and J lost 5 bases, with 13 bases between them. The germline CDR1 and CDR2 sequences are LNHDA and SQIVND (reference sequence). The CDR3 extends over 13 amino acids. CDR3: CASKGRAKDTQYF. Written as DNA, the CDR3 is TGTGCCAGTAAGGGCAGGGCGAAAGATACGCAGTATTTT.

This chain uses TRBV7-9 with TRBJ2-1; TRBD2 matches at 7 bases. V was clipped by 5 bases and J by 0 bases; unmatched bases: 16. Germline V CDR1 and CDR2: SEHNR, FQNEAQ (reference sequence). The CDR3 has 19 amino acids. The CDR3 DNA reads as TGTGCCAGCAGCCCCTCATTAGCGGGTCGTGGGGGCTCCTACAATGAGCAGTTCTTC. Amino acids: CASSPSLAGRGGSYNEQFF.

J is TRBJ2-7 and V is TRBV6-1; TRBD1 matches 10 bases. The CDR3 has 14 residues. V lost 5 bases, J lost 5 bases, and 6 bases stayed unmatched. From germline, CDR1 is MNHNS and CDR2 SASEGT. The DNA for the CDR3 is TGTGCCAGCAGTTTGACAGGGGGCCATCACGAGCAGTACTTC. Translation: CASSLTGGHHEQYF.

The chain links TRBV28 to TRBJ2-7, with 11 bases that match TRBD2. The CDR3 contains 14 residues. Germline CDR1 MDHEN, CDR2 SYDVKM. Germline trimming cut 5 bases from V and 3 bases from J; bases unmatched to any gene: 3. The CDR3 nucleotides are TGTGCCAGCAGTCCAACTAGCGGGAGCTACGAGCAGTACTTC. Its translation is CASSPTSGSYEQYF.

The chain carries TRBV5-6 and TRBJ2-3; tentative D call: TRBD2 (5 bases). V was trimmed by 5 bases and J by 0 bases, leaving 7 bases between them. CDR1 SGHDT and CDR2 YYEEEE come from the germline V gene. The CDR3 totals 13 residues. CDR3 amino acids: CASRLDSTDTQYF. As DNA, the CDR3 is TGTGCCAGCAGACTAGACAGCACAGATACGCAGTATTTT. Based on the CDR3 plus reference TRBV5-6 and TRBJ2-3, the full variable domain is DAGVTQSPTHLIKTRGQQVTLRCSPKSGHDTVSWYQQALGQGPQFIFQYYEEEERQRGNFPDRFSGHQFPNYSSELNVNALLLGDSALYLCASRLDSTDTQYFGPGTRLTVL.

The CDR3 sequence is CASSITGGGSPLHF. CDR3 nucleotides: TGTGCCAGTAGTATTACAGGGGGCGGTTCACCCCTCCACTTT. The chain joins TRBV19 to TRBJ1-6, with 9 bases identical to TRBD1. From germline, CDR1 is LNHDA and CDR2 SQIVND (reference sequence). This CDR3 is built from 14 residues. Unmatched junction bases numbered 3, after V lost 3 bases and J lost 9 bases.

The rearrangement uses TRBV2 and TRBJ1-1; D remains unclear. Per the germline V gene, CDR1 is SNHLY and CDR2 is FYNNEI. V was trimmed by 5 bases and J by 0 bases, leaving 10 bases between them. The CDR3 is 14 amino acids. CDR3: CASSRAAVNTEAFF. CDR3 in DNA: TGTGCCAGCAGTCGGGCAGCCGTGAACACTGAAGCTTTCTTT.

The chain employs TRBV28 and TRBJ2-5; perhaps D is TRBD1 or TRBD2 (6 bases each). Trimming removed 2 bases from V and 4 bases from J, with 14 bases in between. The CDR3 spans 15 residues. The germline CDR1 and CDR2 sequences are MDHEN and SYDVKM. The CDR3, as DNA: TGTGCCAGCAGTTTACTGGGGGGCTTGGGAGAGACCCAGTACTTC. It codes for CASSLLGGLGETQYF.

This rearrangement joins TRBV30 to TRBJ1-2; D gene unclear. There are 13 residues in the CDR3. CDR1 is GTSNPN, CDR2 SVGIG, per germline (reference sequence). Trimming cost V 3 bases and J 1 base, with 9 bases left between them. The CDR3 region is CAWRTSRNYGYTF. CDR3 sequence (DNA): TGTGCCTGGAGGACATCACGTAACTATGGCTACACCTTC.

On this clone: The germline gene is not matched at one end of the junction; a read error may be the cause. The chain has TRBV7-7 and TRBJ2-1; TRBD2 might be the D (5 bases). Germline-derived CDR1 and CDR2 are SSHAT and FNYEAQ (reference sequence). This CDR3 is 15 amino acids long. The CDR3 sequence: CASSPSPEGYNEQFF. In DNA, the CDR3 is TGTGCTAGCAGCCCATCCCCTGAGGGCTACAATGAGCAGTTCTTC.

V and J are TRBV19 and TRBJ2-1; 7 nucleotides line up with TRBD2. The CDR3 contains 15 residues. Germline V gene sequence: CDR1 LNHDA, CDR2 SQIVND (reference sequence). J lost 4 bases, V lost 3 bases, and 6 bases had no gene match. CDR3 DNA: TGTGCCAGTAGTATGGGTGGGAGGGTGTACAATGAGCAGTTCTTC. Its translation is CASSMGGRVYNEQFF.

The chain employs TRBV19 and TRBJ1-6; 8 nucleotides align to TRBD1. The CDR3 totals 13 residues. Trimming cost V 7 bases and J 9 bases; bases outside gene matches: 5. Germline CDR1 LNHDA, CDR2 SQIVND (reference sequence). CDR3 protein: CASKAQGASPLHF. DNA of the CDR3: TGTGCCAGTAAGGCTCAGGGGGCTTCACCCCTCCACTTT. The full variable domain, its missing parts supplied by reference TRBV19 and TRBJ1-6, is DGGITQSPKYLFRKEGQNVTLSCEQNLNHDAMYWYRQDPGQGLRLIYYSQIVNDFQKGDIAEGYSVSREKKESFPLTVTSAQKNPTAFYLCASKAQGASPLHFGNGTRLTVT.

CDR3 bases: TGTGCCAGTAGTAATCCGAGATTTTACGGTTCACCCCTCCACTTT. It specifies CASSNPRFYGSPLHF. The chain joins TRBV19 to TRBJ1-6; D is ambiguous. Germline-derived CDR1 and CDR2 are LNHDA and SQIVND (reference sequence). Between the trimmed V and J ends, which lost 4 bases and 9 bases, there was a span of 16 bases. This CDR3 spans 15 amino acids.

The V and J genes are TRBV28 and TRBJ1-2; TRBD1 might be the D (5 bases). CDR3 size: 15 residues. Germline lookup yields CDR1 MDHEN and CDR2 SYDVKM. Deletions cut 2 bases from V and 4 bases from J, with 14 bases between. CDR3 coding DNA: TGTGCCAGCAGTTTACCTACCGGGACCGTCTATGGCTACACCTTC. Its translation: CASSLPTGTVYGYTF.

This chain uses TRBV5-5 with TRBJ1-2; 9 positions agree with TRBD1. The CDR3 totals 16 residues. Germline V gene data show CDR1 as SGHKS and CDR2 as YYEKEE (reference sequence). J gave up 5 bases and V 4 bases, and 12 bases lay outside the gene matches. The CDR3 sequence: CASSPGTGIGYYGYTF. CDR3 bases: TGTGCCAGCAGCCCCGGGACAGGGATTGGATATTATGGCTACACCTTC.

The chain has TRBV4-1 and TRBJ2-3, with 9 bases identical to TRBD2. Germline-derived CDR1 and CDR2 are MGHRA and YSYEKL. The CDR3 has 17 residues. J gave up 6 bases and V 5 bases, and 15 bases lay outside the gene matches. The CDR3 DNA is TGCGCCAGCAGCGCTACCCCGACTAGCGGACAGAAGGATACGCAGTATTTT. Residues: CASSATPTSGQKDTQYF.

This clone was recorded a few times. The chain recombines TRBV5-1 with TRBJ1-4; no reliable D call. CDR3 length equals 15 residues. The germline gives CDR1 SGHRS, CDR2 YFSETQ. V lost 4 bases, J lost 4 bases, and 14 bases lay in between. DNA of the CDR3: TGCGCCAGCAGCCCCTGGAGGGCGGGTAATGAAAAACTGTTTTTT. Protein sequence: CASSPWRAGNEKLFF.

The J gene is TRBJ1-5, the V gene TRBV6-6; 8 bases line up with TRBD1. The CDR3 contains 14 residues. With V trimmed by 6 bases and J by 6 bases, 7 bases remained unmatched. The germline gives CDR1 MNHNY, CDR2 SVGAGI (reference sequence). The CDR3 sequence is CASREQGVVQPQHF. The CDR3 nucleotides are TGTGCCAGCAGAGAACAGGGGGTGGTTCAGCCCCAGCATTTT.

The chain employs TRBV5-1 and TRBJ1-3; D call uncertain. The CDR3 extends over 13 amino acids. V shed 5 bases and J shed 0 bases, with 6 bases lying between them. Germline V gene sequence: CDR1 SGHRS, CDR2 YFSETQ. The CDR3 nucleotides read TGCGCCAGCAGAGATAACTCTGGAAACACCATATATTTT. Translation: CASRDNSGNTIYF.